Listed below are T cell receptor beta chains from one sample, sequenced in a study of blood T cell repertoires in COVID-19. Profiling relied on immunoSEQ multiplex PCR, and the TCRdb table lists in-frame clones only, not all of them. Here the sample spans approximately 98,000 clones, 88% being singletons. Sequenced material: peripheral blood. These TCRs come from a human donor in a cohort sampled during active COVID-19. CDR3s include the opening cysteine and the closing phenylalanine or tryptophan. A D gene is named only where the DNA matches it firmly. Clone sizes are given selectively: once, few, many, or a class where the clone is expanded.

V gene: TRBV6-5; D gene: .; J gene: TRBJ2-3; clone size: .; CDR3 length: 15; CDR3 DNA: TGTGCCAGCAGTTACACGAGGTTCCTCACAGATACGCAGTATTTT; CDR3 protein: CASSYTRFLTDTQYF
V gene: TRBV2; D gene: TRBD1; J gene: TRBJ1-5; clone size: .; CDR3 length: 14; CDR3 DNA: TGTGCCAGCAACCTACAGGGGGCAGGGCAGCCCCAGCATTTT; CDR3 protein: CASNLQGAGQPQHF
V gene: TRBV5-4; D gene: .; J gene: TRBJ1-6; clone size: .; CDR3 length: 16; CDR3 DNA: TGTGCCAGCAGCTTGGAACAGGGCTCCTATAATTCACCCCTCCACTTT; CDR3 protein: CASSLEQGSYNSPLHF
V gene: TRBV7-9; D gene: TRBD1; J gene: TRBJ2-7; clone size: .; CDR3 length: 15; CDR3 DNA: TGTGCCAGCAGCTCCGGGACAGGGGTTGCGTACGAGCAGTACTTC; CDR3 protein: CASSSGTGVAYEQYF
V gene: TRBV30; D gene: .; J gene: TRBJ1-1; clone size: once; CDR3 length: 13; CDR3 DNA: TGTGCCTGGAGTGTAATGAGAAACACTGAAGCTTTCTTT; CDR3 protein: CAWSVMRNTEAFF
V gene: TRBV2; D gene: .; J gene: TRBJ1-1; clone size: .; CDR3 length: 14; CDR3 DNA: TGTGCCAGCCAGGACAGCCCTACCGTGGGTGAAGCTTTCTTT; CDR3 protein: CASQDSPTVGEAFF
V gene: TRBV18; D gene: TRBD2; J gene: TRBJ2-7; clone size: .; CDR3 length: 16; CDR3 DNA: TGTGCCAGCTCAGCGGGACTAGCGGGAGGACGGGGCGAGCAGTACTTC; CDR3 protein: CASSAGLAGGRGEQYF
V gene: TRBV12-3/TRBV12-4; D gene: .; J gene: TRBJ2-7; clone size: .; CDR3 length: 13; CDR3 DNA: TGTGCCAGCAGGAGCGGACGGGGATACGAGCAGTACTTC; CDR3 protein: CASRSGRGYEQYF
V gene: TRBV28; D gene: TRBD1; J gene: TRBJ2-7; clone size: .; CDR3 length: 16; CDR3 DNA: TGTGCCAGCAGTTTAGCCGGGACAGGTCCCTCCTACGAGCAGTACTTC; CDR3 protein: CASSLAGTGPSYEQYF
V gene: TRBV7-9; D gene: TRBD2; J gene: TRBJ2-1; clone size: .; CDR3 length: 15; CDR3 DNA: TGTGCCAGCAGCTCGCGACTAGCGGGGGTCGGCGAGCAGTTCTTC; CDR3 protein: CASSSRLAGVGEQFF
V gene: TRBV7-9; D gene: .; J gene: TRBJ2-1; clone size: .; CDR3 length: 16; CDR3 DNA: TGTGCCAGCAGCCTTCTAGGGGGGGGCCCCTACAATGAGCAGTTCTTC; CDR3 protein: CASSLLGGGPYNEQFF
V gene: TRBV10-1; D gene: .; J gene: TRBJ2-2; clone size: .; CDR3 length: 17; CDR3 DNA: TGCGCCAGCAGTGCCCCCCCGGACATCGCGGACACCGGGGAGCTGTTTTTT; CDR3 protein: CASSAPPDIADTGELFF
V gene: TRBV6-5; D gene: .; J gene: TRBJ1-2; clone size: .; CDR3 length: 14; CDR3 DNA: TGTGCCAGCACCATAGGGGCAGGCCATGGCGGCTACACCTTC; CDR3 protein: CASTIGAGHGGYTF
V gene: TRBV25-1; D gene: .; J gene: TRBJ2-1; clone size: .; CDR3 length: 15; CDR3 DNA: TGTGCCAGCAGGCGACAGGACAGCTCCTACAATGAGCAGTTCTTC; CDR3 protein: CASRRQDSSYNEQFF
V gene: TRBV5-4; D gene: TRBD2; J gene: TRBJ2-3; clone size: .; CDR3 length: 14; CDR3 DNA: TGTGCCAGCAGCTCTAGCGGGGGCACAGATACGCAGTATTTT; CDR3 protein: CASSSSGGTDTQYF
V gene: TRBV15; D gene: .; J gene: TRBJ1-2; clone size: .; CDR3 length: 14; CDR3 DNA: TGTGCCACCAGCAGAGTCCCAGGCAACTATGGCTACACCTTC; CDR3 protein: CATSRVPGNYGYTF
V gene: TRBV7-3; D gene: TRBD1; J gene: TRBJ2-7; clone size: .; CDR3 length: 15; CDR3 DNA: TGTGCCAGCAGCCCCGGACAGGGGGCGCTCTACGAGCAGTACTTC; CDR3 protein: CASSPGQGALYEQYF
V gene: TRBV9; D gene: .; J gene: TRBJ2-7; clone size: few; CDR3 length: 14; CDR3 DNA: TGTGCCAGCAGCGTAGCGGCGGGCCCCTACGAGCAGTACTTC; CDR3 protein: CASSVAAGPYEQYF
V gene: TRBV5-6; D gene: .; J gene: TRBJ2-7; clone size: .; CDR3 length: 12; CDR3 DNA: TGTGCCAGCAGCTTAAGCTACTACGAGCAGTACTTC; CDR3 protein: CASSLSYYEQYF
V gene: TRBV7-8; D gene: .; J gene: TRBJ2-2; clone size: .; CDR3 length: 18; CDR3 DNA: TGTGCCAGCAGCCTAAACATCGCGGGGAGGAGGATCACCGGGGAGCTGTTTTTT; CDR3 protein: CASSLNIAGRRITGELFF
V gene: TRBV7-3; D gene: TRBD1; J gene: TRBJ2-2; clone size: .; CDR3 length: 16; CDR3 DNA: TGTGCCAGCAGCGGCGGGACAGGGGGCGACACCGGGGAGCTGTTTTTT; CDR3 protein: CASSGGTGGDTGELFF
V gene: TRBV27; D gene: .; J gene: TRBJ1-1; clone size: .; CDR3 length: 14; CDR3 DNA: TGTGCCAGCAGTTTACGGGGTGGAAATACTGAAGCTTTCTTT; CDR3 protein: CASSLRGGNTEAFF
V gene: TRBV12-3/TRBV12-4; D gene: TRBD2; J gene: TRBJ2-5; clone size: .; CDR3 length: 11; CDR3 DNA: TGTGCCAGCACGAGCGGGAGGTCCCAGTACTTC; CDR3 protein: CASTSGRSQYF
V gene: TRBV27; D gene: TRBD1; J gene: TRBJ1-4; clone size: .; CDR3 length: 15; CDR3 DNA: TGTGCCAGCAGACCGACAGGGGTGGCGGATGAAAAACTGTTTTTT; CDR3 protein: CASRPTGVADEKLFF
V gene: TRBV5-1; D gene: .; J gene: TRBJ1-5; clone size: .; CDR3 length: 13; CDR3 DNA: TGCGCCAGCAGCTTGGGGCATAATCAGCCCCAGCATTTT; CDR3 protein: CASSLGHNQPQHF
V gene: TRBV19; D gene: TRBD2; J gene: TRBJ2-3; clone size: once; CDR3 length: 18; CDR3 DNA: TGTGCCAGTAGTCTACGGACTAGCGGTCTAGTGGGCACAGATACGCAGTATTTT; CDR3 protein: CASSLRTSGLVGTDTQYF
V gene: TRBV9; D gene: .; J gene: TRBJ1-5; clone size: .; CDR3 length: 15; CDR3 DNA: TGTGCCAGCAGCGTCTGGGCAGATAGCAATCAGCCCCAGCATTTT; CDR3 protein: CASSVWADSNQPQHF
V gene: TRBV2; D gene: .; J gene: TRBJ1-3; clone size: .; CDR3 length: 11; CDR3 DNA: TGTGCCAGCAGTGATAGAGACACCATATATTTT; CDR3 protein: CASSDRDTIYF
V gene: TRBV11-2; D gene: .; J gene: TRBJ2-7; clone size: .; CDR3 length: 12; CDR3 DNA: TGTGCCAGCAGCTTAGCGGGAAGCGAGCAGTACTTC; CDR3 protein: CASSLAGSEQYF
V gene: TRBV7-2; D gene: TRBD2; J gene: TRBJ2-7; clone size: .; CDR3 length: 17; CDR3 DNA: TGTGCCAGCAGCTTAGAATCTGCGGGGGGGCCTGGGTGTGAGCAGTACTTC; CDR3 protein: CASSLESAGGPGCEQYF
V gene: TRBV5-8; D gene: TRBD1; J gene: TRBJ2-6; clone size: .; CDR3 length: 19; CDR3 DNA: TGTGCCAGCAGATTGGGGGACAGACTAAGGAGCTCTGGGGCCAACGTCCTGACTTTC; CDR3 protein: CASRLGDRLRSSGANVLTF
V gene: TRBV14; D gene: TRBD1; J gene: TRBJ1-4; clone size: .; CDR3 length: 15; CDR3 DNA: TGTGCCAGCAGCCAGTTCAGGGGGAGGTCAGAAAAACTGTTTTTT; CDR3 protein: CASSQFRGRSEKLFF
V gene: TRBV19; D gene: .; J gene: TRBJ2-2; clone size: .; CDR3 length: 15; CDR3 DNA: TGTGCCAGTAGTTCCCCATGGAGGGACACCGGGGAGCTGTTTTTT; CDR3 protein: CASSSPWRDTGELFF
V gene: TRBV11-2; D gene: TRBD2; J gene: TRBJ2-1; clone size: .; CDR3 length: 17; CDR3 DNA: TGTGCCAGCAGCTTAGATGTAGGACTAGCGGGGGACAATGAGCAGTTCTTC; CDR3 protein: CASSLDVGLAGDNEQFF
V gene: TRBV12-3/TRBV12-4; D gene: .; J gene: TRBJ2-2; clone size: .; CDR3 length: 10; CDR3 DNA: TGTGCCTCCCTTAGCGGGGAGCTGTTTTTT; CDR3 protein: CASLSGELFF
V gene: TRBV5-1; D gene: .; J gene: TRBJ1-5; clone size: .; CDR3 length: 13; CDR3 DNA: TGCGCCAGCAGGGACCGGGATGACCAGCCCCAGCATTTT; CDR3 protein: CASRDRDDQPQHF
V gene: TRBV9; D gene: TRBD1; J gene: TRBJ2-1; clone size: .; CDR3 length: 15; CDR3 DNA: TGTGCCAGCAGCGTAGACAGGGGGCCTGGGAATGAGCAGTTCTTC; CDR3 protein: CASSVDRGPGNEQFF
V gene: TRBV6-6; D gene: TRBD1; J gene: TRBJ1-2; clone size: .; CDR3 length: 13; CDR3 DNA: TGTGCCAGCAGTGACGGACAGGGATATGGCTACACCTTC; CDR3 protein: CASSDGQGYGYTF
V gene: TRBV24-1; D gene: .; J gene: TRBJ2-1; clone size: .; CDR3 length: 16; CDR3 DNA: TGTGCCACCAGTGAAGGGGGAATGGGCTCCTACAATGAGCAGTTCTTC; CDR3 protein: CATSEGGMGSYNEQFF
V gene: TRBV4-1; D gene: .; J gene: TRBJ2-1; clone size: .; CDR3 length: 15; CDR3 DNA: TGCGCCAGCAGCCCCCTTGAGGACAGATACAATGAGCAGTTCTTC; CDR3 protein: CASSPLEDRYNEQFF
V gene: TRBV25-1; D gene: TRBD1; J gene: TRBJ1-4; clone size: .; CDR3 length: 14; CDR3 DNA: TGTGCCAGCAGTGAGATGACAGGGGATGAAAAACTGTTTTTT; CDR3 protein: CASSEMTGDEKLFF
V gene: TRBV4-1; D gene: .; J gene: TRBJ1-1; clone size: .; CDR3 length: 15; CDR3 DNA: TGCGCCAGCAGCCAAGTAACAGGGTTGAACACTGAAGCTTTCTTT; CDR3 protein: CASSQVTGLNTEAFF
V gene: TRBV5-1; D gene: .; J gene: TRBJ2-3; clone size: .; CDR3 length: 14; CDR3 DNA: TGCGCCAGCAGCCGACAAGAACTCACAGATACGCAGTATTTT; CDR3 protein: CASSRQELTDTQYF
V gene: TRBV7-7; D gene: TRBD2; J gene: TRBJ2-2; clone size: once; CDR3 length: 16; CDR3 DNA: TGTGCTAGCAGCTCTCTAGCGGGAGCGAACACCGGGGAGCTGTTTTTT; CDR3 protein: CASSSLAGANTGELFF
V gene: TRBV7-9; D gene: .; J gene: TRBJ2-7; clone size: .; CDR3 length: 15; CDR3 DNA: TGTGCCAGCAGCTTAGTTGGGGGCGTAAGGGGCGAGCAGTACTTC; CDR3 protein: CASSLVGGVRGEQYF
V gene: TRBV5-4; D gene: .; J gene: TRBJ2-7; clone size: .; CDR3 length: 15; CDR3 DNA: TGTGCCAGCAGCTTGAAAAGCGCGATCTCCTACGAGCAGTACTTC; CDR3 protein: CASSLKSAISYEQYF
V gene: TRBV29-1; D gene: .; J gene: TRBJ1-2; clone size: .; CDR3 length: 14; CDR3 DNA: TGCAGCGTTGGAAAAGGGGATGTTAACTATGGCTACACCTTC; CDR3 protein: CSVGKGDVNYGYTF
V gene: TRBV25-1; D gene: TRBD1; J gene: TRBJ1-4; clone size: .; CDR3 length: 18; CDR3 DNA: TGTGCCAGCAGTGTCCTCCGGGACAGGGGGTTTGGTAATGAAAAACTGTTTTTT; CDR3 protein: CASSVLRDRGFGNEKLFF
V gene: TRBV9; D gene: .; J gene: TRBJ2-1; clone size: .; CDR3 length: 13; CDR3 DNA: TGTGCCAGCAGCGCGGGGACCTACAATGAGCAGTTCTTC; CDR3 protein: CASSAGTYNEQFF
V gene: TRBV7-9; D gene: .; J gene: TRBJ1-4; clone size: .; CDR3 length: 16; CDR3 DNA: TGTGCCAGCAGCTTAGTACAGTCTGCAACTAATGAAAAACTGTTTTTT; CDR3 protein: CASSLVQSATNEKLFF
V gene: TRBV11-2; D gene: .; J gene: TRBJ1-3; clone size: .; CDR3 length: 16; CDR3 DNA: TGTGCCAGCAGCTTAGATATTCCCAGGGTGGTGAACACCATATATTTT; CDR3 protein: CASSLDIPRVVNTIYF
V gene: TRBV4-1; D gene: TRBD2; J gene: TRBJ2-1; clone size: .; CDR3 length: 16; CDR3 DNA: TGCGCCAGCAGCCAGGCGACTAGCGGGAGGAACAATGAGCAGTTCTTC; CDR3 protein: CASSQATSGRNNEQFF
V gene: TRBV4-1; D gene: TRBD2; J gene: TRBJ2-7; clone size: .; CDR3 length: 18; CDR3 DNA: TGCGCCAGCAGCCAAGCGGGCTCTAGCGGGAGGGCTTCCTACGAGCAGTACTTC; CDR3 protein: CASSQAGSSGRASYEQYF
V gene: TRBV28; D gene: .; J gene: TRBJ1-1; clone size: .; CDR3 length: 15; CDR3 DNA: TGTGCCAGCAGTCCTCCGCGGGGGATGAACACTGAAGCTTTCTTT; CDR3 protein: CASSPPRGMNTEAFF
V gene: TRBV4-1; D gene: .; J gene: TRBJ2-1; clone size: .; CDR3 length: 15; CDR3 DNA: TGCGCCAGCAGCCAGGGTCCGGGACAATACAATGAGCAGTTCTTC; CDR3 protein: CASSQGPGQYNEQFF
V gene: TRBV19; D gene: TRBD1; J gene: TRBJ1-1; clone size: .; CDR3 length: 16; CDR3 DNA: TGTGCCAGTACAACAGAGGAAGGGACAGGGGGCACTGAAGCTTTCTTT; CDR3 protein: CASTTEEGTGGTEAFF
V gene: TRBV4-1; D gene: .; J gene: TRBJ1-1; clone size: .; CDR3 length: 15; CDR3 DNA: TGCGCCAGCAGCCAAGGGTTAGTTCGGTGGACTGAAGCTTTCTTT; CDR3 protein: CASSQGLVRWTEAFF
V gene: TRBV28; D gene: .; J gene: TRBJ1-2; clone size: .; CDR3 length: 20; CDR3 DNA: TGTGCCAGCAGTTTGGCCGGGAACCTAGGGATTCTCGCCTTTCCCTATGGCTACACCTTC; CDR3 protein: CASSLAGNLGILAFPYGYTF